Shown below are 7 T cell receptor beta chains from a single sample sequenced in a study of control samples from healthy donors and cancer patients. Profiling relied on immunoSEQ multiplex PCR, and the TCRdb table lists in-frame clones only, not all of them. The top ten clones hold approximately 7.8% of a sample with 95,000 to 100,000 clones, around nine tenths of them seen once. Sequenced material: blood. The origin of the receptors is a man aged 30 to 45 in good health.

This clone was observed a few times. V and J are TRBV4-3 and TRBJ2-6; the D gene is possibly TRBD1 (5 bases). Trimming removed 1 base at V and 0 bases at J, with 10 bases between. The CDR3 sequence is 17 residues long. In germline, CDR1 is LGHNA, CDR2 YSLEER. For the CDR3, the DNA is TGCGCCAGCAGCCAAGCTCTACAGGCCTCTGGGGCCAACGTCCTGACTTTC. This encodes CASSQALQASGANVLTF.

This chain joins TRBV7-2 and TRBJ2-2; perhaps D is TRBD1 or TRBD2 (6 bases each). The CDR3 runs to 16 residues. Germline lookup yields CDR1 SGHTA and CDR2 FQGNSA. V was clipped by 2 bases and J by 1 base, with 11 bases between them. The CDR3 reads CASSLLGGQNTGELFF. The CDR3 DNA follows: TGTGCCAGCAGCTTATTGGGGGGACAGAACACCGGGGAGCTGTTTTTT.

The chain couples TRBV7-2 to TRBJ2-6; D possibly corresponds to TRBD1 (6 bases). The CDR3 length is 15 residues. V was pared by 2 bases and J by 3 bases, with 8 bases between. CDR1 and CDR2 (germline): SGHTA, FQGNSA. The CDR3 here is CASSLQGYGANVLTF. The CDR3 DNA is TGTGCCAGCAGCTTACAGGGGTATGGGGCCAACGTCCTGACTTTC.

J is TRBJ2-3 and V is TRBV7-9; weak D call: TRBD1 (6 bases). CDR1 SEHNR and CDR2 FQNEAQ come from the germline V gene (reference sequence). The CDR3 contains 16 residues. Trimming cost V 5 bases and J 4 bases, with 19 bases left between them. The CDR3 region has the DNA TGTGCCAGCAGCCCATACTCCACAGGGCAGGCAGATACGCAGTATTTT. This encodes CASSPYSTGQADTQYF. Looking up the rest from reference TRBV7-9 and TRBJ2-3 gives the full variable domain: DTGVSQNPRHKITKRGQNVTFRCDPISEHNRLYWYRQTLGQGPEFLTYFQNEAQLEKSRLLSDRFSAERPKGSFSTLEIQRTEQGDSAMYLCASSPYSTGQADTQYFGPGTRLTVL.

This clone came up a few times. V and J are TRBV12-3 or TRBV12-4 and TRBJ1-2, with D unclear. This CDR3 has 12 amino acids. V was trimmed by 6 bases and J by 7 bases, leaving 12 bases between them. The CDR3 loop is CASRLGGGGYTF. The CDR3 nucleotides read TGTGCCAGCAGACTTGGCGGAGGTGGCTACACCTTC.

This sequence joins TRBV6-4 and TRBJ2-2; tentative D call: TRBD2 (5 bases). CDR3 size: 14 residues. V lost 0 bases and J lost 3, with 5 bases in between. The V gene's germline CDR1 is MRHNA and CDR2 SNTAGT. The CDR3 DNA sequence: TGTGCCAGCAGTGACTCACTAGACACCGGGGAGCTGTTTTTT. Translating it yields CASSDSLDTGELFF.

J is TRBJ1-1 and V is TRBV27, with a possible D match to TRBD1 (5 bases). The CDR3 covers 15 residues. V lost 4 bases and J 4 bases, leaving 16 bases between the germline ends. CDR1 is MNHEY and CDR2 is SMNVEV in the germline V gene (reference sequence). Here the CDR3 reads CASSSVGAGSTEAFF. Written as DNA, the CDR3 is TGTGCCAGCAGTTCGGTCGGGGCGGGGAGCACTGAAGCTTTCTTT.